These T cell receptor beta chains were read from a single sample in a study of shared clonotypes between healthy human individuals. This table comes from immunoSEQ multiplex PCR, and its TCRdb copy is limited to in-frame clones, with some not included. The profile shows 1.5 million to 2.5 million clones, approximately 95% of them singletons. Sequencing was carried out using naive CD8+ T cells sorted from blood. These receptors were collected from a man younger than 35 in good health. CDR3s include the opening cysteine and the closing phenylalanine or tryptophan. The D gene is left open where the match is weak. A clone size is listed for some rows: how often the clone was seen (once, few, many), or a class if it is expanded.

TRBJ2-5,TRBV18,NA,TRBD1,TGTGCCAGCTCCCTGGCGGACAGGGGGGCAGAGACCCAGTACTTC,CASSLADRGAETQYF
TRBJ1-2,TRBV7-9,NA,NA,TGTGCCAGCAGCCCCCAGACTGGGACACTTACCAACTATGGCTACACCTTC,CASSPQTGTLTNYGYTF
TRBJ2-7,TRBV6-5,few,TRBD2,TGTGCCAGCAGTTACTCGACTAGCGGTTCCTACGAGCAGTACTTC,CASSYSTSGSYEQYF
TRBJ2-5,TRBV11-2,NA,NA,TGTGCCAGCAGCTTAGTCGGGTTACAAGAGACCCAGTACTTC,CASSLVGLQETQYF
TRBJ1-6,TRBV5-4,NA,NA,TGTGCCAGCAGCTTGGGGAATTCACCCCTCCACTTT,CASSLGNSPLHF
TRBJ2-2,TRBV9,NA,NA,TGTGCCAGCAGCCCCACCCCCAGCACCGTCACCGGGGAGCTGTTTTTT,CASSPTPSTVTGELFF
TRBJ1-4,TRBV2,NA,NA,TGTGCCAGCAGTGACCTGATGGAAGGGAGGGAAAAACTGTTTTTT,CASSDLMEGREKLFF
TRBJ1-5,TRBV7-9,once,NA,TGTGCCAGCAGCTTAGCATCGGGAAATCAGCCCCAGCATTTT,CASSLASGNQPQHF
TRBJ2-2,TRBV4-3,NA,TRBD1,TGCGCCAGCAGTCGACAGGGGAACACCGGGGAGCTATTTTTT,CASSRQGNTGELFF
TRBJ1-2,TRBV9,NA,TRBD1,TGTGCCAGCAGCGAGGACATTCAGGGGGAATTTGGCTACACCTTC,CASSEDIQGEFGYTF
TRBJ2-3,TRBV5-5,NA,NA,TGTGCCAGCAGCTTCTGGAGCGGGACAGATACGCAGTATTTT,CASSFWSGTDTQYF
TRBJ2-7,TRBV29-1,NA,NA,TGCAGCGTTGTCGGTATCCTGCCCCCGTCGCCTAACTCCTACGAGCAGTACTTC,CSVVGILPPSPNSYEQYF
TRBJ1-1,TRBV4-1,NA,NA,TGCGCCAGCAGCCAACAACAGGGTGCAAACACTGAAGCTTTCTTT,CASSQQQGANTEAFF
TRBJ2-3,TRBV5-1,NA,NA,TGCGCCAGCAGCTTACGGCACAGCACAGATACGCAGTATTTT,CASSLRHSTDTQYF
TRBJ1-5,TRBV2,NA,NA,TGTGCCAGCACCAATGGGGGAATTCGGGAGCCCCAGCATTTT,CASTNGGIREPQHF
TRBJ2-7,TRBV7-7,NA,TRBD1,TGTGCTAGCAGCCCCGGACAGGGGGCCACCTACGAGCAGTACTTC,CASSPGQGATYEQYF
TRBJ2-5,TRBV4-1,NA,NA,TGCGCCAGCAGCCAAGAGAGCGGTCAAGAGACCCAGTACTTC,CASSQESGQETQYF
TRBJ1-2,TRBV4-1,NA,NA,TGCGCCAGCAGCCAGCTAGGAAACTATGGCTACACCTTC,CASSQLGNYGYTF
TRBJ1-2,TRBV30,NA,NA,TGTGCCTGTGTTGGTTTTTTCAACTATGGCTACACCTTC,CACVGFFNYGYTF
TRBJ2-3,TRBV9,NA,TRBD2,TGTGCCAGCGCCCGGCGGGGGAGCACAGATACGCAGTATTTT,CASARRGSTDTQYF
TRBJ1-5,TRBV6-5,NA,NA,TGTGCCAGCAGACCACTAACAGGGAATCAGCCCCAGCATTTT,CASRPLTGNQPQHF
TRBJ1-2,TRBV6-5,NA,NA,TGTGCCAGTTACGTGGCCCTTTATGGCTACACCTTC,CASYVALYGYTF
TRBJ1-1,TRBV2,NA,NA,TGTGCCAGCCCTACAGCTCACACTGAAGCTTTCTTT,CASPTAHTEAFF
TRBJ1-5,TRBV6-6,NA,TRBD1,TGTGCCAGCAGCCATGACAGGGAGGCTCAGCCCCAGCATTTT,CASSHDREAQPQHF
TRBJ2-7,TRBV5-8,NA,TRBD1,TGTGCCAGCAGCTTGGTTAACAGGGGAACCTACGAGCAGTACTTC,CASSLVNRGTYEQYF
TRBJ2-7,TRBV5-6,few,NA,TGTGCCAGCAGCCAGGGCTACGAGCAGTACTTC,CASSQGYEQYF
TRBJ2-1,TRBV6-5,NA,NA,TGTGCCAGCAGTGCCGGACAGAATTCCTACAATGAGCAGTTCTTC,CASSAGQNSYNEQFF
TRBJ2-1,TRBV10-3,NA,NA,TGTGCCATCAGTGCGGGTGTTGGCTCCTACAATGAGCAGTTCTTC,CAISAGVGSYNEQFF
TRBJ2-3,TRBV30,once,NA,TGTGCCTGGAGTGATCTTGATGCGGCGCAGTATTTT,CAWSDLDAAQYF
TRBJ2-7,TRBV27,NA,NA,TGTGCCAGCAGTTCCGCCCCCTACGAGCAGTACTTC,CASSSAPYEQYF
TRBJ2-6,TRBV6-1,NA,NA,TGTGCCAGCAGTGCGCCAAAGGGGAGGTCTGGGGCCAACGTCCTGACTTTC,CASSAPKGRSGANVLTF
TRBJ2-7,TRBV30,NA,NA,TGTGCCTGGAGTGTACAAGGTGCCCCCTACGAGCAGTACTTC,CAWSVQGAPYEQYF
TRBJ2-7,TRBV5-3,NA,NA,TGTGCCAGAAGCTTGGTCCGGAGAGGGATCCAGCTCGGGAACGAGCAGTACTTC,CARSLVRRGIQLGNEQYF
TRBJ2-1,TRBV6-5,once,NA,TGTGCCAGCACCGAGAGTATATACAATGAGCAGTTCTTC,CASTESIYNEQFF
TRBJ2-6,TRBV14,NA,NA,TGTGCCAGCAAATTGGCCGGGGCCAACGTCCTGACTTTC,CASKLAGANVLTF
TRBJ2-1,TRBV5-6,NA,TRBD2,TGTGCCAGCAGCTGGACTAGCCAGAGCTCCTACAATGAGCAGTTCTTC,CASSWTSQSSYNEQFF
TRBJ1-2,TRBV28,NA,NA,TGTGCCAGCAGTTTACAGCCGAGGTTTCTCTACACCTTC,CASSLQPRFLYTF
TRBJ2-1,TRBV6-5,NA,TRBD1,TGTGCCAGCAGTTACTCGATTGGACAGGGGGCAAATGAGCAGTTCTTC,CASSYSIGQGANEQFF
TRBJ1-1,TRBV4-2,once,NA,TGTGCCAGCAGCCAAGAAAGAGGGACTACTGAAGCTTTCTTT,CASSQERGTTEAFF
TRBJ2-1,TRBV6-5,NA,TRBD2,TGTGCCAGCAGATATACTAGCGCCGGTACCAATGAGCAGTTCTTC,CASRYTSAGTNEQFF